This note documents a single TCR beta chain sequence. This specimen comes from a study of blood T cell repertoires in COVID-19. For the study at large: The origin of the acute and convalescent COVID-19 samples was the United States, Italy and Spain. In each case, the material was cDNA or gDNA derived from T cells, B-cell-depleted T cells, or PBMCs.

CDR3 length: 15 amino acids. J was trimmed by 4 bases and V by 6 bases; bases with no gene match: 11. Germline values: CDR1 SNHLY, CDR2 FYNNEI. Per the authors' pipeline: Reference gene primers were amplified, and this amplification served to estimate nucleated cell counts. TCRdb's copy holds only in-frame clones and misses some; the assay was immunoSEQ multiplex PCR. That table furnishes V, J and clone size, whereas the DNA furnished D and trimming. The table shows tens of thousands of clones, with approximately 86% occurring only once. Sample: peripheral blood. J is TRBJ2-5 and V is TRBV2; 7 bases are a match to TRBD1. The TCR comes from a man in his fifties or sixties with active COVID-19. The CDR3 here is CASRTGQPSSETQYF. The CDR3 nucleotides read TGTGCCAGCAGGACGGGACAGCCGTCGTCAGAGACCCAGTACTTC. The full variable domain, rest sourced from reference TRBV2 and TRBJ2-5, is EPEVTQTPSHQVTQMGQEVILRCVPISNHLYFYWYRQILGQKVEFLVSFYNNEISEKSEIFDDQFSVERPDGSNFTLKIRSTKLEDSAMYFCASRTGQPSSETQYFGPGTRLLVL.